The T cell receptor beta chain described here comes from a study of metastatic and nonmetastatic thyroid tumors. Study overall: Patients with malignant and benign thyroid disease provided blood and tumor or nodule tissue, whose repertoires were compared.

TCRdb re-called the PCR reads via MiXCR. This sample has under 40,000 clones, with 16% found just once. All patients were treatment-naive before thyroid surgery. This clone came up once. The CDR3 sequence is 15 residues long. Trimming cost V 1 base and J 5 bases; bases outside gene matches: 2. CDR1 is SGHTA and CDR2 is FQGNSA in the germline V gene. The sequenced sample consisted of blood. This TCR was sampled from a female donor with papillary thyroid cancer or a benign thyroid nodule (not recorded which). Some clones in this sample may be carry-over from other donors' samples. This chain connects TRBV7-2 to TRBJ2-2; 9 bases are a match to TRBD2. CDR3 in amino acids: CASSLGAGGTGELFF. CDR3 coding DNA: TGTGCCAGCAGCTTAGGCGCGGGAGGGACCGGGGAGCTGTTTTTT.